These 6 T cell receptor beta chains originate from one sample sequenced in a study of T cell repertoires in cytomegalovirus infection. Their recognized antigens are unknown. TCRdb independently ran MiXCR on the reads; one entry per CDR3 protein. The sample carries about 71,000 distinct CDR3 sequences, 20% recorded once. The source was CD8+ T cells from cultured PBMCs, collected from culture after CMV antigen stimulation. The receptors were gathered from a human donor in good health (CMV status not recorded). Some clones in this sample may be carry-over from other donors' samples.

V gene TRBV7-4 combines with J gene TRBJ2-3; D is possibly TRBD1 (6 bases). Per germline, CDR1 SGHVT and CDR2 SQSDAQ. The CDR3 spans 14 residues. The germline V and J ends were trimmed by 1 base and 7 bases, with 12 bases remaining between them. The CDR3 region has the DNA TGTGCCAGCAGCTTAGAGGACCAGGGGTATACGCAGTATTTT. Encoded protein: CASSLEDQGYTQYF. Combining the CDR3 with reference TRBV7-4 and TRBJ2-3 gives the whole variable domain GAGVSQSPRYKVAKRGRDVALRCDSISGHVTLYWYRQTLGQGSEVLTYSQSDAQRDKSGRPSGRFSAERPERSVSTLKIQRTEQGDSAVYLCASSLEDQGYTQYFGPGTRLTVL.

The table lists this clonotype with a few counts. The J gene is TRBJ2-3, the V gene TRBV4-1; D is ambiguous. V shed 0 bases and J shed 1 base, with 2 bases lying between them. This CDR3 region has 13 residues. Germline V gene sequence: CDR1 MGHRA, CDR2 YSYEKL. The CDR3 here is CASSQEGTDTQYF. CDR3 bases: TGCGCCAGCAGCCAAGAGGGCACAGATACGCAGTATTTT.

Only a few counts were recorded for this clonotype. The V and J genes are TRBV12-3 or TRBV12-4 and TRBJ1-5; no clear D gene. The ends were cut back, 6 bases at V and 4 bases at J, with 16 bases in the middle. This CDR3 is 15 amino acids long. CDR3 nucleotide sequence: TGTGCCAGCAGCTATGGCCGGCCGGCTAATCAGCCCCAGCATTTT. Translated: CASSYGRPANQPQHF.

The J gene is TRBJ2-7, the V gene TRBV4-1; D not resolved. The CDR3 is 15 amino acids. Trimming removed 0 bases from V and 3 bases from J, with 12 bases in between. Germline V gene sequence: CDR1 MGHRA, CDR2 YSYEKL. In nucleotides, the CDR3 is TGCGCCAGCAGCCAAGATTTCAGTCTCCTCTACGAGCAGTACTTC. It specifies CASSQDFSLLYEQYF.

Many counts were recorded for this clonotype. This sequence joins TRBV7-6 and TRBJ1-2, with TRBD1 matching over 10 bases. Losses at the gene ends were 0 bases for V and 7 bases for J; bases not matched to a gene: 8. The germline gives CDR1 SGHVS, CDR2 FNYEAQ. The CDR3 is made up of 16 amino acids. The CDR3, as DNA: TGTGCCAGCAGCTTAGCGGGGACAGGGGAGCTCTCTGGCTACACCTTC. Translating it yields CASSLAGTGELSGYTF. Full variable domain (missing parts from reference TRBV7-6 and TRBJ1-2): GAGVSQSPRYKVTKRGQDVALRCDPISGHVSLYWYRQALGQGPEFLTYFNYEAQQDKSGLPNDRFSAERPEGSISTLTIQRTEQRDSAMYRCASSLAGTGELSGYTFGSGTRLTVV.

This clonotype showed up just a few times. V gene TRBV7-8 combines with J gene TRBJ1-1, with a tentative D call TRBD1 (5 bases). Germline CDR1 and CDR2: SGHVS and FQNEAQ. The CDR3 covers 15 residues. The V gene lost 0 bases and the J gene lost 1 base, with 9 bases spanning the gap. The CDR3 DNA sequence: TGTGCCAGCAGCTTAGCGTGGGGCGAGAACACTGAAGCTTTCTTT. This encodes CASSLAWGENTEAFF.